This T cell receptor (beta chain) was recovered during a study of memory B cells and T cells in multiple sclerosis. Notes on the study in general: Clone-set sizes differed between compartments, so shared clonotype counts needed normalization.

Of note for this clone: Its antigen is not identified.

Germline assignment: CDR1 MNHNS and CDR2 SASEGT. The CDR3 loop spans 16 amino acids. Trimming shortened V by 2 bases and J by 0 bases, and 13 bases separated the two germline ends. Assay used: immunoSEQ multiplex PCR; TCRdb lists only in-frame clones, some missing. There are fewer than 15,000 clones in the sample; 69% occur only once, and around 2.3% lies in the top ten. The V call is TRBV6-1, the J call TRBJ1-1; D is undetermined. Sequenced sample: memory (CD45RO+) CD4+ T cells from blood. This TCR was recovered from a human donor with multiple sclerosis. The CDR3 DNA sequence: TGTGCCAGCAGTGAATACGGAGGTGCACTGAACACTGAAGCTTTCTTT. Translated, it gives CASSEYGGALNTEAFF.